A selection of T cell receptor beta chains follows, all from one sample in a study of T cells after yellow fever vaccination. TCRdb used MiXCR to reprocess the 5' RACE reads, holding one entry per CDR3 protein. The sample records some 350,000 distinct CDR3 sequences, roughly 4.3% being singletons. Sequenced material: PBMCs, taken 5 days after the yellow fever booster vaccination. These receptors were obtained from a man aged 18 to 30 who received the YFV17D yellow fever vaccine. Each CDR3 is given with its conserved first and last residue. A D gene is named only where the DNA matches it firmly. Clone size is not always given. Where it is, it says once, few, many or a class for expanded clones.

v_call: TRBV5-1
d_call: NA
clone_size: NA
j_call: TRBJ2-1
cdr3_nt: TGCGCCAGCAGCTTGTTACAGGGACCCTACAATGAGCAGTTCTTC
cdr3_aa: CASSLLQGPYNEQFF

v_call: TRBV12-3/TRBV12-4
d_call: NA
clone_size: few
j_call: TRBJ2-3
cdr3_nt: TGTGCCAGCAGTTTTAACAGGGGAGGGGATACGCAGTATTTT
cdr3_aa: CASSFNRGGDTQYF

v_call: TRBV5-6
d_call: NA
clone_size: NA
j_call: TRBJ1-2
cdr3_nt: TGTGCCAGCAGCCGTGGGTCCTCCTATGGCTACACCTTC
cdr3_aa: CASSRGSSYGYTF

v_call: TRBV18
d_call: NA
clone_size: few
j_call: TRBJ1-4
cdr3_nt: TGTGCCAGCTCTTTGGAGGAGAAACTGTTTTTT
cdr3_aa: CASSLEEKLFF

v_call: TRBV6-1
d_call: NA
clone_size: few
j_call: TRBJ1-5
cdr3_nt: TGTGCCAGCACTGAAGGAGAGGGCAATCAGCCCCAGCATTTT
cdr3_aa: CASTEGEGNQPQHF

v_call: TRBV4-1
d_call: TRBD1
clone_size: few
j_call: TRBJ1-2
cdr3_nt: TGCGCCAGCAGCCAAGTCCCGGGACAGGGGTATGGCTACACCTTC
cdr3_aa: CASSQVPGQGYGYTF

v_call: TRBV3-1
d_call: TRBD2
clone_size: few
j_call: TRBJ2-3
cdr3_nt: TGTGCCAGCAGCCCGTCCCGACTAGCGGGGGGCCACACAGATACGCAGTATTTT
cdr3_aa: CASSPSRLAGGHTDTQYF

v_call: TRBV5-1
d_call: TRBD1
clone_size: few
j_call: TRBJ2-3
cdr3_nt: TGCGCCAGCATTCCAGGTCAGGGGGCAGATACGCAGTATTTT
cdr3_aa: CASIPGQGADTQYF

v_call: TRBV11-2
d_call: TRBD2
clone_size: NA
j_call: TRBJ2-3
cdr3_nt: TGTGCCAGCAGCTTCGGGCGAAGCGGGGGGGCCACAGATACGCAGTATTTT
cdr3_aa: CASSFGRSGGATDTQYF

v_call: TRBV10-1
d_call: NA
clone_size: once
j_call: TRBJ1-3
cdr3_nt: TGCGCCAGCAGTGACTTGGGAAACACCATATATTTT
cdr3_aa: CASSDLGNTIYF

v_call: TRBV4-3
d_call: NA
clone_size: NA
j_call: TRBJ1-5
cdr3_nt: TGCGCCAGCAGCCCAACTTCCGGGGATCAGCCCCAGCATTTT
cdr3_aa: CASSPTSGDQPQHF

v_call: TRBV7-2
d_call: TRBD2
clone_size: NA
j_call: TRBJ2-1
cdr3_nt: TGTGCCAGCAGCCCCCGGTGGGGACTAGCGGGGACCTCTGGGCAGTTCTTC
cdr3_aa: CASSPRWGLAGTSGQFF

v_call: TRBV4-2
d_call: TRBD2
clone_size: few
j_call: TRBJ2-3
cdr3_nt: TGTGCCAGCAGCCAAGATGGGTTAGCGGGCACACTTAGCACAGATACGCAGTATTTT
cdr3_aa: CASSQDGLAGTLSTDTQYF

v_call: TRBV7-9
d_call: NA
clone_size: few
j_call: TRBJ1-1
cdr3_nt: TGTGCCAGCAGCTGGTGGACAGCGGAAACTGAAGCTTTCTTT
cdr3_aa: CASSWWTAETEAFF

v_call: TRBV19
d_call: TRBD1
clone_size: few
j_call: TRBJ1-3
cdr3_nt: TGTGCCAGTAGTATTACGGGGACAGGGTTCCACACCATATATTTT
cdr3_aa: CASSITGTGFHTIYF

v_call: TRBV6-4
d_call: TRBD2
clone_size: many
j_call: TRBJ2-3
cdr3_nt: TGTGCCAGCAGTGAGCGGGGGACAGATACGCAGTATTTT
cdr3_aa: CASSERGTDTQYF

v_call: TRBV7-9
d_call: NA
clone_size: NA
j_call: TRBJ1-4
cdr3_nt: TGTGCCAGCAGCTTAGTGGTGGCAGGGGCCAACGAAAAACTGTTTTTT
cdr3_aa: CASSLVVAGANEKLFF

v_call: TRBV20-1
d_call: NA
clone_size: many
j_call: TRBJ1-1
cdr3_nt: TGCAGTGCTAGAGAGCCCCGGGCAGCCTGGTCCGGAGCTTTCTTT
cdr3_aa: CSAREPRAAWSGAFF

v_call: TRBV30
d_call: NA
clone_size: NA
j_call: TRBJ1-5
cdr3_nt: TGTGCCTGGAGTGTACAAGGGGATCAGCCCCAGCATTTT
cdr3_aa: CAWSVQGDQPQHF

v_call: TRBV7-6
d_call: NA
clone_size: many
j_call: TRBJ1-1
cdr3_nt: TGTGCCAGCAGCTTCCTCCCAGGGACGGACGGGAACCCTGAAGCTTTCTTT
cdr3_aa: CASSFLPGTDGNPEAFF

v_call: TRBV19
d_call: NA
clone_size: NA
j_call: TRBJ2-5
cdr3_nt: TGTGCCAGTAGTCCAGGGGCGGGGGCTCCTCAAGAGACCCAGTACTTC
cdr3_aa: CASSPGAGAPQETQYF

v_call: TRBV5-1
d_call: NA
clone_size: NA
j_call: TRBJ1-2
cdr3_nt: TGCGCCAGCAGCTTGGTGGGCTCGACACCCAACTATGGCTACACCTTC
cdr3_aa: CASSLVGSTPNYGYTF

v_call: TRBV20-1
d_call: TRBD1
clone_size: NA
j_call: TRBJ2-1
cdr3_nt: TGCAGTGCTGACATCGGGACAGGTAATTTCTACAATGAGCAGTTCTTC
cdr3_aa: CSADIGTGNFYNEQFF

v_call: TRBV6-1
d_call: NA
clone_size: NA
j_call: TRBJ2-3
cdr3_nt: TGTGCCAGCAGTATTACGGACGGCACAGATACGCAGTATTTT
cdr3_aa: CASSITDGTDTQYF

v_call: TRBV7-2
d_call: TRBD2
clone_size: many
j_call: TRBJ2-5
cdr3_nt: TGTGCCAGCAGCTTAGCCGGGAGGTACTCGGGGGAGACCCAGTACTTC
cdr3_aa: CASSLAGRYSGETQYF

v_call: TRBV9
d_call: NA
clone_size: NA
j_call: TRBJ1-3
cdr3_nt: TGTGCCAGCAGCGTGGTAGTCTCTGGTCTGTCTAGTGGAAACACCATATATTTT
cdr3_aa: CASSVVVSGLSSGNTIYF

v_call: TRBV12-3/TRBV12-4
d_call: NA
clone_size: NA
j_call: TRBJ2-5
cdr3_nt: TGTGCCAGCAGCCCTGTTGGGCCCCAAGAGACCCAGTACTTC
cdr3_aa: CASSPVGPQETQYF

v_call: TRBV7-2
d_call: NA
clone_size: NA
j_call: TRBJ1-2
cdr3_nt: TGTGCCAGCAGTCGTCACACCTACTATGGCTACACCTTC
cdr3_aa: CASSRHTYYGYTF

v_call: TRBV5-1
d_call: NA
clone_size: many
j_call: TRBJ1-1
cdr3_nt: TGCGCCAGCAGCGAGTCAGGACTCACTGAAGCTTTCTTT
cdr3_aa: CASSESGLTEAFF

v_call: TRBV15
d_call: NA
clone_size: many
j_call: TRBJ1-5
cdr3_nt: TGTGCCACCAGCCCACAGGGACAGCCCCAGCATTTT
cdr3_aa: CATSPQGQPQHF